This is a list of T cell receptor beta chains from one sample in a study of blood T cell repertoires in COVID-19. The assay was immunoSEQ multiplex PCR, and TCRdb's table has in-frame clones only and misses some. This sample carries about 280,000 clones, 90% of them seen once, and the ten largest clones take around 1.7%. The sample consisted of PBMCs or T cells enriched from blood (not recorded which). All receptors come from a woman younger than 30 with acute COVID-19. The CDR3 runs from the conserved cysteine through the conserved F or W. A D gene is named only where the DNA matches it firmly. Clone sizes are given selectively: once, few, many, or a class where the clone is expanded.

D gene	V gene	clone size	J gene	CDR3 DNA	CDR3 protein
TRBD2	TRBV7-2	.	TRBJ2-1	TGTGCCAGCATCCTCCTAGCGGGAGGGCCAAGGCCTGAGCAGTTCTTC	CASILLAGGPRPEQFF
.	TRBV7-2	.	TRBJ2-1	TGTGCCAGCAGCTTAGCCCGTTACAATGAGCAGTTCTTC	CASSLARYNEQFF
TRBD1	TRBV19	.	TRBJ1-5	TGTGCCAGTAGACAGACAGGGGGCAATCAGCCCCAGCATTTT	CASRQTGGNQPQHF
TRBD1	TRBV12-3/TRBV12-4	.	TRBJ1-1	TGTGCCAGCAGTTACAGGGGTGTCACTGAAGCTTTCTTT	CASSYRGVTEAFF
TRBD2	TRBV15	.	TRBJ2-1	TGTGCCACCAGCAGAGAAGGGACTAGCGGGAGGGGCTACAATGAGCAGTTCTTC	CATSREGTSGRGYNEQFF
TRBD1	TRBV7-9	.	TRBJ1-1	TGTGCCAGCAGCTTAGTACAGGGGACATACACGGACACTGAAGCTTTCTTT	CASSLVQGTYTDTEAFF
TRBD2	TRBV4-3	.	TRBJ2-1	TGCGCCAGCAGCCAAGGAAGCGGGAGTCTCTACAATGAGCAGTTCTTC	CASSQGSGSLYNEQFF
.	TRBV19	few	TRBJ2-3	TGTGCCAGTAGCCTTTCTAACAGGGTCACAGATACGCAGTATTTT	CASSLSNRVTDTQYF
TRBD1	TRBV7-2	once	TRBJ1-4	TGTGCCAGCAGCCGGGACAGGGGTAATGAAAAACTGTTTTTT	CASSRDRGNEKLFF
.	TRBV5-5	.	TRBJ1-5	TGTGCCAGCAGCTTGGGACAGTTCCCTTCTCAGCCCCAGCATTTT	CASSLGQFPSQPQHF
.	TRBV7-2	.	TRBJ2-1	TGTGCCAGCAGCCCAATGGGTCGGAGGGGCAATGAGCAGTTCTTC	CASSPMGRRGNEQFF
.	TRBV5-1	medium-sized	TRBJ2-5	TGCGCCAGCAGCTGGCATGGGGCAGGGATTATATCCCAAGAGACCCAGTACTTC	CASSWHGAGIISQETQYF
TRBD2	TRBV7-6	.	TRBJ2-1	TGTGCCAGCAGCCCGGGACTAGCGGAGAGCTCCTACAATGAGCAGTTCTTC	CASSPGLAESSYNEQFF
TRBD2	TRBV27	.	TRBJ2-7	TGTGCCAGCAGTCCCTGGACTAGCGGCTACGAGCAGTACTTC	CASSPWTSGYEQYF
TRBD1	TRBV14	.	TRBJ2-7	TGTGCCAGCAGCCTTCGTCCGGGACAGCCCTCCTACGAGCAGTACTTC	CASSLRPGQPSYEQYF
.	TRBV6-2/TRBV6-3	.	TRBJ2-7	TGTGCCAGCAGTAGAATCCCTGGACAGCGAGCCTACGAGCAGTACTTC	CASSRIPGQRAYEQYF
.	TRBV28	.	TRBJ2-3	TGTGCCAGCAGTTTCCCTTTGCGACTAGGGGACGACACAGATACGCAGTATTTT	CASSFPLRLGDDTDTQYF
TRBD2	TRBV19	.	TRBJ2-7	TGTGCCAGTAGTTTCGGGACTAGCTCATCCTCCTACGAGCAGTACTTC	CASSFGTSSSSYEQYF
.	TRBV18	.	TRBJ2-7	TGTGCCAGCTCACCCTCTTATAGCGGAGCCACCTCCTACGAGCAGTACTTC	CASSPSYSGATSYEQYF
.	TRBV28	.	TRBJ2-7	TGTGCCAGCAGCCGACCGACCGAGGACGAGCAGTACTTC	CASSRPTEDEQYF
TRBD1	TRBV4-1	few	TRBJ1-2	TGCGCCAGCAGCCCCTACGGACAGGGAGGGAACTATGGCTACACCTTC	CASSPYGQGGNYGYTF
.	TRBV21-1	once	TRBJ2-3	TGTGCCAGCCCGCTGGGAGCGGGAGTAGATACGCAGTATTTT	CASPLGAGVDTQYF
.	TRBV7-9	.	TRBJ2-3	TGTGCCAGCAGCCCAATGGTCCAGCGAAAGAGCACAGATACGCAGTATTTT	CASSPMVQRKSTDTQYF
TRBD2	TRBV19	.	TRBJ2-1	TGTGCCAGTAGAAGCCTAGCGGGAGTCTACGAGCAGTTCTTC	CASRSLAGVYEQFF
TRBD2	TRBV7-9	.	TRBJ2-7	TGTGCCAGCAGCTTAGGATCAGGGACTAGTCCCGACGAGCAGTACTTC	CASSLGSGTSPDEQYF
.	TRBV5-1	once	TRBJ2-7	TGCGCCAGCAGCTTGTTCGGGCCCGGCAGGGCTACGTACGAGCAGTACTTC	CASSLFGPGRATYEQYF
TRBD1	TRBV4-1	.	TRBJ2-7	TGCGCCAGCAGCCAAGGGACAGGGGTGTACGAGCAGTACTTC	CASSQGTGVYEQYF
.	TRBV28	.	TRBJ1-6	TGTGCCAGCAGCTCCCACTCGGGGTGGAATTCACCCCTCCACTTT	CASSSHSGWNSPLHF
.	TRBV11-2	.	TRBJ1-2	TGTGCCAGCAGCTTTGGCCTAGGTGGCTACACCTTC	CASSFGLGGYTF
TRBD1	TRBV5-1	.	TRBJ2-6	TGCGCCAGCAGCCAAGGGACAGGGGGTCCGACTGGGGCCAACGTCCTGACTTTC	CASSQGTGGPTGANVLTF
TRBD1	TRBV4-1	.	TRBJ1-6	TGCGCCAGCAGCCCTTCAGACAGGGCAGGTTCACCCCTCCACTTT	CASSPSDRAGSPLHF
.	TRBV18	once	TRBJ2-1	TGTGCCAGCTCACCACCGGACACCAACAACAATGAGCAGTTCTTC	CASSPPDTNNNEQFF
.	TRBV19	once	TRBJ1-1	TGTGCCAGTAATTGGCAGGGATGGACTGAAGCTTTCTTT	CASNWQGWTEAFF
.	TRBV28	.	TRBJ1-3	TGTGCCAGCAGTTTACTAGTACAAAACACCATATATTTT	CASSLLVQNTIYF
.	TRBV6-5	.	TRBJ1-3	TGTGCCAGCAGGGGGCTTAGCTCTGGAAACACCATATATTTT	CASRGLSSGNTIYF
TRBD2	TRBV25-1	.	TRBJ2-5	TGTGCCAGCAGTGAATGGGGGAGGGCAGAGGGAGAGACCCAGTACTTC	CASSEWGRAEGETQYF
.	TRBV6-5	.	TRBJ1-6	TGTGCCAGCGGAGGCTCACCCCTCCACTTT	CASGGSPLHF
TRBD2	TRBV5-1	.	TRBJ2-1	TGCGCCAGCAGCTCGATAGCGGGAGACGAGCAGTTCTTC	CASSSIAGDEQFF
TRBD1	TRBV11-2	.	TRBJ2-4	TGTGCCAGCAGCTTACAGGGGGTGAACATTCAGTACTTC	CASSLQGVNIQYF
.	TRBV7-2	.	TRBJ1-3	TGTGCCAGCAGTCACCCAGGGAACACCATATATTTT	CASSHPGNTIYF
.	TRBV5-8	once	TRBJ1-4	TGTGCCAGCAGCCCCTGGGGGGACGAAAAACTGTTTTTT	CASSPWGDEKLFF
.	TRBV6-1	.	TRBJ1-4	TGTGCCAGCAGTGAAATCGTCGGAAAACTGTTTTTT	CASSEIVGKLFF
TRBD1	TRBV15	.	TRBJ1-2	TGTGCCACCAGCAGGGAGACAGGGGGCGGCTACACCTTC	CATSRETGGGYTF